The entry below describes one T cell receptor beta chain. A single count supports this clone. The clone's antigen remains unknown. No per-base quality is available; no much larger clone lies one base away. This entry is derived from a study of shared clonotypes between healthy human individuals (dated by TCRdb to 2019 to 2021). Broadly, across the study: The cohort comprised two women and three men aged 18 to 49 years. To estimate repertoire size and how much clonotypes are shared between individuals, the study performed deep sequencing of blood TCR repertoires from five healthy adults. Libraries were prepared and TCR repertoires were sequenced by different laboratories using diverse techniques, in order to increase sequencing depth and limit assay-specific biases. Each donor's leukapheresis produced roughly between about 0.8 and 8.9 billion PBMCs.

From its cysteine to its phenylalanine, the CDR3 spans 17 amino acids. Only CDR3 DNA remains: 51 bases, in frame from the first base. V loses 5 bases at its end and J loses 3 bases; junction bases beyond the gene matches: 9. CDR1 and CDR2 (LNHDA, SQIVND) derive from the germline V gene (reference sequence). The donors were healthy, HIV-negative adults who had no recently reported acute infections or vaccinations. Every donor was a Caucasian adult residing in Nashville, Tennessee, USA. In the unsorted samples, roughly 90 million PBMCs were counted, and genomic DNA was extracted using the QIAamp DNA Blood Mini kit. Blood was obtained by leukapheresis, after which PBMCs were separated by Ficoll-Histopaque density gradient centrifugation and cryopreserved in liquid nitrogen vapor phase. Using the deep immunoSEQ assay, TCR CDR3 regions were amplified from genomic DNA by multiplex PCR. For each cell subset, the extracted genomic DNA was distributed evenly across all wells of several immunoSEQ 96-well plates, and each plate served as one replicate. For unsorted PBMC, each replicate PCR was loaded with approximately 300 ng genomic DNA, equivalent to 25,000 to 35,000 T cell genomes. Ten immunoSEQ deep assay plates were used to sequence the unsorted PBMC genomic DNA. The purified libraries were quantified using a Qubit 3.0 fluorometer, sized with a Bioanalyzer 2100, and then quantified again using the KAPA Library Quantification kit. Every immunoSEQ 96-well plate was sequenced on a dedicated single-read 150-cycle Illumina NextSeq 550 flow cell. On the study's bioinformatics: Because the immunoSEQ output included only junctional sequences and no quality scores, the filtering could not be the same as the filtering used for full-length reads. To assign V/J genes and CDR3, sequences were annotated against IMGT germline references using PyIR, a Python wrapper for IgBLAST v1.9. Reads were filtered out if the reads had weak V/J assignments (E-value above 1e-6), no CDR3, stop codons, out-of-frame junctions, or ambiguous translated residues. V3J clonotypes were defined as sequences sharing the same inferred V gene, J gene, and CDR3 amino acid sequence. Percentage overlap between repertoires was computed as shared unique clonotypes divided by the size of the smaller repertoire. Richness of each repertoire was evaluated using RTK rarefaction, the Chao1 estimator, and Recon v2.1 estimates of unobserved clonotypes. TCRdb mirrors the immuneACCESS table, restricted to in-frame sequences. Some clones are absent from its copies; in checked studies, under half trace to an unresolved V gene, and the reason for the others is unknown. From that table come the V and J calls and clone size; the DNA was used to work out D and trimming. In this sample the table shows about 480,000 clones, less than 85% of which occur a single time. Over 10% of the sample is held by the ten biggest clonotypes.

Here is what the overall study found, with its caveats: The genetic and exposure-history diversity represented was limited by the small number of donors. Pairwise subsampling led to the expectation that sequencing depth would affect the degree of clonotype sharing among donors. Only blood was sampled, and tissue TCR repertoires likely differ from those in blood.

Recombination joined TRBV19 with TRBJ2-1; TRBD2 matches 11 bases in the middle. The clonotype originates from a woman in her thirties or forties in good health. Some clones in this sample may be carry-over from other donors' samples. Specimen: PBMCs. CDR3 region: CASSLSSGRRNYNEQFF. The DNA is as follows: TGTGCCAGTAGTCTATCTAGCGGGAGGAGGAACTACAATGAGCAGTTCTTC.